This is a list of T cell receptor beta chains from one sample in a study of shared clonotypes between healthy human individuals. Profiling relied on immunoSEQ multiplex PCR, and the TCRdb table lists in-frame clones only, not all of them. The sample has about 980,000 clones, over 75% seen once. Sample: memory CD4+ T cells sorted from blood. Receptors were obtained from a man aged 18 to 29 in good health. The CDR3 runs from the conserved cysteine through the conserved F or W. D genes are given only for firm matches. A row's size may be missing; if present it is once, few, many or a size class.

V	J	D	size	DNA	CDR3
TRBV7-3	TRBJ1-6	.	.	TGTGCCAGCAGCTCAAATTCACCCCTCCACTTT	CASSSNSPLHF
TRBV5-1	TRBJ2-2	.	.	TGCGCCAGCAGCTTGGAAGTTTTTGAGGGCGGGGAGCTGTTTTTT	CASSLEVFEGGELFF
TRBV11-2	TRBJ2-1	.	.	TGTGCCAGCAGCTCGGGTATGACAGCTTACAATGAGCAGTTCTTC	CASSSGMTAYNEQFF
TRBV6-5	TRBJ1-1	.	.	TGTGCCAGCAGTTCTAGACGACAGTCTGAAGCTTTCTTT	CASSSRRQSEAFF
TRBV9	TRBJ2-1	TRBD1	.	TGTGCCAGCAGCGTGACCACAGGGGGTGAGCAGTTCTTC	CASSVTTGGEQFF
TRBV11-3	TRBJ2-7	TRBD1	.	TGTGCCAGCAGCCCCAGACAGGGGGATTACGAGCAGTACTTC	CASSPRQGDYEQYF
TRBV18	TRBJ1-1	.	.	TGTGCCAGCTCACCCAACGTGGAGGGCACTGAAGCTTTCTTT	CASSPNVEGTEAFF
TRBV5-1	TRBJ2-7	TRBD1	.	TGCGCCAGCAGCTACGTCGGGACAGGGCACGAGCAGTACTTC	CASSYVGTGHEQYF
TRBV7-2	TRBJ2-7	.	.	TGTGCCAGCAGCTTAGCGCTGGGTAGCTTCTACGAGCAGTACTTC	CASSLALGSFYEQYF
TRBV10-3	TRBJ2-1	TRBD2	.	TGTGCCATCAGTGCTAGCGGGAGTATGGGTGAGCAGTTCTTC	CAISASGSMGEQFF
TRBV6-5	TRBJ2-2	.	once	TGTGCCAGCAGACCCTGGGACGACTCCACCGGGGAGCTGTTTTTT	CASRPWDDSTGELFF
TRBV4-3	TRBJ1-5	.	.	TGCGCCAGCAGCCAAGATGCAGGGTCCAATCAGCCCCAGCATTTT	CASSQDAGSNQPQHF
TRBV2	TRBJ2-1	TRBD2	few	TGTGCCAGCAGTCGTCAAATAGCGGGAGGGTGGAATGAGCAGTTCTTC	CASSRQIAGGWNEQFF
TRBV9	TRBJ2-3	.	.	TGTGCCAGCAGCGTAGCTCCGCAGCTCACAGATACGCAGTATTTT	CASSVAPQLTDTQYF
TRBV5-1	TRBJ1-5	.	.	TGCGCCAGCAGGGCGAACAACGATCAGCCCCAGCATTTT	CASRANNDQPQHF
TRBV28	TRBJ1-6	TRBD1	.	TGTGCCAGCAGTTCCACTGGAACAGGGGTTGGTGGTTCACCCCTCCACTTT	CASSSTGTGVGGSPLHF
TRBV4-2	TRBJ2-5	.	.	TGTGCCAGCAGCCGAGACCCGGGACACTCCTGGGCCACTGGGACCCAGTACTTC	CASSRDPGHSWATGTQYF